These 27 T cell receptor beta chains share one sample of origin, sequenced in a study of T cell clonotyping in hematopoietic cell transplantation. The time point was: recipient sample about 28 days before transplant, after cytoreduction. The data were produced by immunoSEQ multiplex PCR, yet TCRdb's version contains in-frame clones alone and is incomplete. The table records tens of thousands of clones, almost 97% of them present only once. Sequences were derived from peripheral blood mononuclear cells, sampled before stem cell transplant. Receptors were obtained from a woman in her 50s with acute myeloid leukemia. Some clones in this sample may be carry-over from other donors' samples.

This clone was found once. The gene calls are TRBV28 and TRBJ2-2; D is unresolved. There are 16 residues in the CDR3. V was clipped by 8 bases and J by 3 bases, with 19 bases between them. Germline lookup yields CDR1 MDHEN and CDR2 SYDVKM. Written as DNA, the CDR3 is TGTGCCAGCCACCCCGCAGGATATGGGGACACCGGGGAGCTGTTTTTT. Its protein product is CASHPAGYGDTGELFF.

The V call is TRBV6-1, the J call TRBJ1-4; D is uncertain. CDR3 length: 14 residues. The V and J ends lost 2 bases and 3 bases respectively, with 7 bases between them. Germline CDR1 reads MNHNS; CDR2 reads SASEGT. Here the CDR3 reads CASSEIRSNEKLFF. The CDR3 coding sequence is TGTGCCAGCAGTGAAATCCGGTCTAATGAAAAACTGTTTTTT.

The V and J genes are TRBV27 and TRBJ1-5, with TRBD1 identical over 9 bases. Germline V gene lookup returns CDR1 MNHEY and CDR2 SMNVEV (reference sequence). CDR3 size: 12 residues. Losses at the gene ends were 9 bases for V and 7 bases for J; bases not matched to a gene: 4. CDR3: CASRQGEQPQHF. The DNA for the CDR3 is TGTGCCAGTCGACAGGGGGAACAGCCCCAGCATTTT.

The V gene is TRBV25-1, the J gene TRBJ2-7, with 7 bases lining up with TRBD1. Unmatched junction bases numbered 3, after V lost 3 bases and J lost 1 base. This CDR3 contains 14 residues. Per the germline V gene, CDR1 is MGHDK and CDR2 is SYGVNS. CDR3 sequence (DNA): TGTGCCAGCAGTGAGACAGGGTGGTCCTACGAGCAGTACTTC. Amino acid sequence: CASSETGWSYEQYF.

CDR3 sequence: CASSLLGQGTYEQYF. The CDR3 DNA reads TGTGCCAGCAGCTTATTGGGACAGGGGACCTACGAGCAGTACTTC. V gene TRBV7-6 combines with J gene TRBJ2-7; 10 nucleotides line up with TRBD1. The junction had 3 bases not matched to a gene; V was cut back by 2 bases and J by 2 bases. CDR1 and CDR2 (germline): SGHVS, FNYEAQ. This CDR3 has 15 residues.

The CDR3 region is CASRVQGAETQYF. The CDR3 bases are TGTGCCAGTAGGGTACAGGGGGCTGAGACCCAGTACTTC. V and J are TRBV19 and TRBJ2-5, with TRBD1 identical over 9 bases. With V trimmed by 6 bases and J by 5 bases, 4 bases remained unmatched. The CDR3 is 13 amino acids. CDR1 and CDR2 from the germline V gene are LNHDA and SQIVND (reference sequence). Using reference TRBV19 and TRBJ2-5 for the parts outside the CDR3, the full variable domain is DGGITQSPKYLFRKEGQNVTLSCEQNLNHDAMYWYRQDPGQGLRLIYYSQIVNDFQKGDIAEGYSVSREKKESFPLTVTSAQKNPTAFYLCASRVQGAETQYFGPGTRLLVL.

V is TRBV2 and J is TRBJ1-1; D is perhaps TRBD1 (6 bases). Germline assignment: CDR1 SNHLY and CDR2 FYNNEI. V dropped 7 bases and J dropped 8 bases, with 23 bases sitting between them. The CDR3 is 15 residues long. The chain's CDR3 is CASTGIRTALWEAFF. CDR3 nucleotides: TGTGCCAGCACAGGAATTCGGACAGCGCTCTGGGAAGCTTTCTTT.

The CDR3 protein is CASSLFGLGGTYSNQPQHF. For the CDR3, the DNA is TGTGCCAGCAGTTTATTCGGACTGGGGGGCACATATAGCAATCAGCCCCAGCATTTT. The chain links TRBV27 to TRBJ1-5, with D possibly being TRBD1 (6 bases). V was clipped by 1 base and J by 0 bases, with 19 bases between them. This CDR3 spans 19 amino acids. Germline V gene data show CDR1 as MNHEY and CDR2 as SMNVEV (reference sequence).

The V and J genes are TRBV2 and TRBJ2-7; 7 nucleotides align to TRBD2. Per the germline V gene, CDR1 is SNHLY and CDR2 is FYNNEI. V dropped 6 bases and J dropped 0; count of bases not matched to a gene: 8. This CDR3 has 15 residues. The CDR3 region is CASRAASGGSYEQYF. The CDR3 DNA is TGTGCCAGCAGGGCCGCTAGCGGAGGCTCCTACGAGCAGTACTTC.

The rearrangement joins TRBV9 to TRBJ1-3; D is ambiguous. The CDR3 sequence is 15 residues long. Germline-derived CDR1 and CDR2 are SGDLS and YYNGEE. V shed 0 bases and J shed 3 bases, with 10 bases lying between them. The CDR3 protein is CASSVGSYGGNTIYF. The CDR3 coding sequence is TGTGCCAGCAGCGTAGGCAGTTACGGTGGAAACACCATATATTTT. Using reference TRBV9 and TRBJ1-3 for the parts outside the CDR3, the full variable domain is DSGVTQTPKHLITATGQRVTLRCSPRSGDLSVYWYQQSLDQGLQFLIQYYNGEERAKGNILERFSAQQFPDLHSELNLSSLELGDSALYFCASSVGSYGGNTIYFGEGSWLTVV.

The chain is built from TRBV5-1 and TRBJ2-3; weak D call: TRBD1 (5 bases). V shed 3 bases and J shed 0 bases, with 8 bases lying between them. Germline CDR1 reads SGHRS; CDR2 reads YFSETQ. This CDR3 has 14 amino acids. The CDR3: CASSSQASTDTQYF. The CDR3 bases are TGCGCCAGCAGCTCACAGGCTAGCACAGATACGCAGTATTTT.

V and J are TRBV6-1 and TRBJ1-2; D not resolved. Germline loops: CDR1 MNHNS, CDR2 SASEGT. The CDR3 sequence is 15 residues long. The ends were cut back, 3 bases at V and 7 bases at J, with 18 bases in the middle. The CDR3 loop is CASSETPHGVFGYTF. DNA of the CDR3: TGTGCCAGCAGTGAGACCCCCCATGGGGTGTTTGGCTACACCTTC.

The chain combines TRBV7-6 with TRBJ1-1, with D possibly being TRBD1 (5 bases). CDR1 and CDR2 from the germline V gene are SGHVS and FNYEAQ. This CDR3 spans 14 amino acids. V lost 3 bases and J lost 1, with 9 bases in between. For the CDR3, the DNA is TGTGCCAGCAGCTTGCAGGGTCGGAACACTGAAGCTTTCTTT. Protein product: CASSLQGRNTEAFF.

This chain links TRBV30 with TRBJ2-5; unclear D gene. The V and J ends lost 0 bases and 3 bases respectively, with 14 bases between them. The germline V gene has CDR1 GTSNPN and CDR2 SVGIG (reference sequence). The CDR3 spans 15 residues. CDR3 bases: TGTGCCTGGAGTGTATACCTGGCAGCTAAAGAGACCCAGTACTTC. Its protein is CAWSVYLAAKETQYF.

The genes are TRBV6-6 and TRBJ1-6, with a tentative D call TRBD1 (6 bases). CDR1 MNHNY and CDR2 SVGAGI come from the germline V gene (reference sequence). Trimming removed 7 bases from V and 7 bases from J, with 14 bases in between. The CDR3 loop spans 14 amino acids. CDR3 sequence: CASKQGKGNSPLHF. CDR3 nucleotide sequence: TGTGCCAGCAAGCAGGGGAAGGGAAATTCACCCCTCCACTTT.

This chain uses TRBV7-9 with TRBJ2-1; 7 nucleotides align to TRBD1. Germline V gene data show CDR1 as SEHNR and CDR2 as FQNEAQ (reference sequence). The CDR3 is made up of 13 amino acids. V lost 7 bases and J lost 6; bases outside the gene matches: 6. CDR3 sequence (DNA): TGTGCCAGCAACAAGGGACAGCTCAATGAGCAGTTCTTC. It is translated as CASNKGQLNEQFF.

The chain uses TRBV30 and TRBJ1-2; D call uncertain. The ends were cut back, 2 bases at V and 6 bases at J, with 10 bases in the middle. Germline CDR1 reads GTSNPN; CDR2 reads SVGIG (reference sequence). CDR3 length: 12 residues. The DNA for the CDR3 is TGTGCCTGGAGTTTGACTGGGAATGGCTACACCTTC. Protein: CAWSLTGNGYTF.

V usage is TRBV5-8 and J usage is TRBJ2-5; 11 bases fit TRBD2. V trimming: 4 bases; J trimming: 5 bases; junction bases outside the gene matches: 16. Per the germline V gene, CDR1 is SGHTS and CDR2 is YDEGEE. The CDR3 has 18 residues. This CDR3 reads CASSLNRGLAERGETQYF. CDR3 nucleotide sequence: TGTGCCAGCAGCCTCAACAGGGGACTAGCGGAAAGGGGGGAGACCCAGTACTTC. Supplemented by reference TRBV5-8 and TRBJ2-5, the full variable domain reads EAGVTQSPTHLIKTRGQQATLRCSPISGHTSVYWYQQALGLGLQFLLWYDEGEERNRGNFPPRFSGRQFPNYSSELNVNALELEDSALYLCASSLNRGLAERGETQYFGPGTRLLVL.

CDR3 residues: CASRVTGTLNQPQHF. CDR3 nucleotides: TGTGCCAGCAGGGTCACCGGGACACTGAATCAGCCCCAGCATTTT. The chain has TRBV7-3 and TRBJ1-5; D might be TRBD1 (6 bases). Trimming removed 6 bases at V and 4 bases at J, with 16 bases between. CDR1 is SGHTA and CDR2 is FQGTGA in the germline V gene. The CDR3 totals 15 residues.

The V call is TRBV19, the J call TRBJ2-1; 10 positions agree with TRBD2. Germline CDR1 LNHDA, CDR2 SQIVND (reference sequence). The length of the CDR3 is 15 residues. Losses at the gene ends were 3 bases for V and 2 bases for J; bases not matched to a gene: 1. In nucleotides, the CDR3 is TGTGCCAGTAGTATCAGCGGGAGGGCCTACAATGAGCAGTTCTTC. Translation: CASSISGRAYNEQFF.

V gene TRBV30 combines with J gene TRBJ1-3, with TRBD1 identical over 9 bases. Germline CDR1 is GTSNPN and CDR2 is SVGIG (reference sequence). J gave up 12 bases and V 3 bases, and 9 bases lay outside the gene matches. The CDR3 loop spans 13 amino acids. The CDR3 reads CAWSGQGNIGIYF. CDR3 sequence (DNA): TGTGCCTGGAGCGGACAGGGGAATATCGGCATATATTTT.

The CDR3 region has the DNA TGTGCCAGTAGTATCCTAGCAGGGTACACTGAAGCTTTCTTT. Its protein product is CASSILAGYTEAFF. This chain links TRBV19 with TRBJ1-1, with D perhaps TRBD1 (5 bases). CDR3 length equals 14 residues. With 3 bases removed from V and 3 bases from J, the gap between germline ends came to 11 bases. Germline-derived CDR1 and CDR2 are LNHDA and SQIVND (reference sequence).

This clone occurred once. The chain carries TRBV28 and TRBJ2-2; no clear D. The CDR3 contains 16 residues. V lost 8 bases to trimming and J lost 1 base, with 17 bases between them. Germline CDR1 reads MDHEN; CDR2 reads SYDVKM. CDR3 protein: CASLSVPDLNTGELFF. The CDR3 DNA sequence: TGTGCCAGCCTTTCCGTCCCGGACCTGAACACCGGGGAGCTGTTTTTT.

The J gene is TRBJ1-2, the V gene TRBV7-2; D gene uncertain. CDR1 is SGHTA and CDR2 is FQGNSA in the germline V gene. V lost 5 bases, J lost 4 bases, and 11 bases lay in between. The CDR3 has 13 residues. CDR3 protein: CASSPRTAYGYTF. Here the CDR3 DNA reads TGTGCCAGCAGCCCTAGGACGGCCTATGGCTACACCTTC.

The CDR3 DNA reads TGTGCCTGGAGTGATGCAGGGGTCCCTGAAAAACTGTTTTTT. It encodes CAWSDAGVPEKLFF. V is TRBV30 and J is TRBJ1-4; D possibly corresponds to TRBD1 (6 bases). The V and J ends lost 1 base and 7 bases respectively, with 13 bases between them. The CDR3 runs to 14 residues. Looked up from germline, CDR1 is GTSNPN and CDR2 is SVGIG (reference sequence).

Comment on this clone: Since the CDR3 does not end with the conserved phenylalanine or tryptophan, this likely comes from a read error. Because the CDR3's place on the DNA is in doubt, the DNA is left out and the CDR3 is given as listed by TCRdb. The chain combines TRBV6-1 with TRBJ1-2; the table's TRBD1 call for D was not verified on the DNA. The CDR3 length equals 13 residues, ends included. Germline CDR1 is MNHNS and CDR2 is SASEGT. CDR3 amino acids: CASSLRDRGPSVI.

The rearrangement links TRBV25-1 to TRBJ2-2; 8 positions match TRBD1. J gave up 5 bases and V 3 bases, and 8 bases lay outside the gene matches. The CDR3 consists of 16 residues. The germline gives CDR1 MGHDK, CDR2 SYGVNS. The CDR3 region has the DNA TGTGCCAGCAGTGACATTGGGACAGGCAAAACCGGGGAGCTGTTTTTT. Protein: CASSDIGTGKTGELFF.